These 24 T cell receptor beta chains share one sample of origin, sequenced in a study of blood T cell repertoires in COVID-19. Using immunoSEQ multiplex PCR, the repertoire was profiled, and TCRdb retains in-frame clones only, with some absent. The data show about 130,000 clones, around 87% seen once. Sequencing was carried out using peripheral blood. The origin of the receptors is a woman in her sixties or seventies with acute or convalescent COVID-19.

The chain combines TRBV6-5 with TRBJ2-1; tentatively, D is TRBD2 (6 bases). The CDR3 runs to 14 residues. Looked up from germline, CDR1 is MNHEY and CDR2 is SVGAGI. The V end was cut by 10 bases, the J end by 2 bases, with 15 bases between. The CDR3 region is CANSKAGPYNEQFF. DNA of the CDR3: TGTGCCAACTCGAAGGCGGGGCCCTACAATGAGCAGTTCTTC.

In the case of this clone: The same CDR3 arises from other DNA sequences in this sample as well. The rearrangement uses TRBV7-2 and TRBJ2-3, with 12 nucleotides matching TRBD2. Germline CDR1 and CDR2: SGHTA and FQGNSA. The CDR3 is 15 residues long. V was pared by 4 bases and J by 4 bases, with 3 bases of the junction left unmatched. CDR3 nucleotides: TGTGCCAGCAGCTCTCTAGCGGGAGGGCCAGATACGCAGTATTTT. It is translated as CASSSLAGGPDTQYF.

V usage is TRBV23-1 and J usage is TRBJ1-1; 10 bases agree with TRBD1. TRBV23-1 is flagged as an ORF with uncertain function. The V segment lost 7 bases and the J segment 4 bases; nucleotides outside the gene matches: 15. There are 17 residues in the CDR3. The CDR3 sequence is CASISIQGTGAATEAFF. CDR3 coding DNA: TGCGCCAGCATCTCAATCCAGGGGACAGGGGCCGCCACTGAAGCTTTCTTT.

This clone was observed once. The CDR3 region is CASSTGQAQETQYF. The DNA for the CDR3 is TGTGCCAGCAGCACGGGACAGGCCCAAGAGACCCAGTACTTC. The chain is built from TRBV7-9 and TRBJ2-5; 8 bases fit TRBD1. CDR3 length: 14 amino acids. The V segment lost 5 bases and the J segment 1 base; nucleotides outside the gene matches: 3. Germline V gives CDR1 SEHNR, CDR2 FQNEAQ (reference sequence).

V usage is TRBV28 and J usage is TRBJ1-6, with 7 positions matching TRBD1. J gave up 4 bases and V 6 bases, and 0 bases lay outside the gene matches. Germline values: CDR1 MDHEN, CDR2 SYDVKM. The CDR3 loop spans 13 amino acids. The CDR3 nucleotides are TGTGCCAGCAGACAGGGGTATAATTCACCCCTCCACTTT. Its translation: CASRQGYNSPLHF.

The rearrangement links TRBV24-1 to TRBJ1-6, with D possibly being TRBD1 (6 bases). Per the germline V gene, CDR1 is KGHDR and CDR2 is SFDVKD. V lost 5 bases, J lost 5 bases, and 21 bases lay in between. This CDR3 has 18 residues. In nucleotides, the CDR3 is TGTGCCACCAGTGGGGACACCCTGGGGGTTCTAAATAATTCACCCCTCCACTTT. Protein: CATSGDTLGVLNNSPLHF.

The CDR3 protein is CASSPGTAGNTIYF. In nucleotides, the CDR3 is TGTGCCAGCAGCCCCGGGACAGCTGGAAACACCATATATTTT. The chain carries TRBV7-9 and TRBJ1-3, with 7 bases identical to TRBD1. In germline, CDR1 is SEHNR, CDR2 FQNEAQ (reference sequence). The CDR3 contains 14 residues. With V trimmed by 5 bases and J by 2 bases, 3 bases remained unmatched.

V usage is TRBV5-1 and J usage is TRBJ2-1, with 10 bases fitting TRBD2. The germline V gene has CDR1 SGHRS and CDR2 YFSETQ. The CDR3 has 17 amino acids. The trim removed 2 bases at V and 1 base at J, leaving 6 bases unmatched. The CDR3 is CASSFPLAGGSYNEQFF. The CDR3 DNA sequence: TGCGCCAGCAGCTTCCCGTTAGCGGGAGGTTCCTACAATGAGCAGTTCTTC.

J is TRBJ2-5 and V is TRBV6-1; the match to TRBD2 covers 11 bases. The germline CDR1 and CDR2 sequences are MNHNS and SASEGT. The V and J ends lost 6 bases and 5 bases, in that order; junction bases with no gene match: 17. This CDR3 contains 18 residues. The chain's CDR3 is CASRETGLAGSRRETQYF. The CDR3 nucleotides are TGTGCCAGCAGAGAAACCGGACTAGCGGGTTCCCGCCGGGAGACCCAGTACTTC.

The chain carries TRBV30 and TRBJ2-7; D not resolved. CDR1 GTSNPN and CDR2 SVGIG come from the germline V gene (reference sequence). CDR3 size: 12 residues. Trimming shortened V by 2 bases and J by 6 bases, and 11 bases separated the two germline ends. CDR3 coding DNA: TGTGCCTGGAGTAGAAGCATAAGCGAGCAGTACTTC. Translated: CAWSRSISEQYF.

The genes are TRBV5-4 and TRBJ2-3; 10 nucleotides match TRBD1. This CDR3 is 15 amino acids long. Germline lookup yields CDR1 SGHNT and CDR2 YYREEE (reference sequence). V lost 4 bases and J lost 3; bases outside the gene matches: 5. CDR3 region: CASSQAGQGTDTQYF. The DNA of the CDR3 is TGTGCCAGCAGCCAGGCGGGACAGGGGACAGATACGCAGTATTTT.

The chain joins TRBV6-5 to TRBJ1-5, with TRBD1 identical over 8 bases. The CDR3 covers 15 residues. V was pared by 5 bases and J by 2 bases, with 5 bases of the junction left unmatched. Germline CDR1 MNHEY, CDR2 SVGAGI. The CDR3, as DNA: TGTGCCAGCAGTCCAACAGGGGGTGGCAATCAGCCCCAGCATTTT. Protein: CASSPTGGGNQPQHF.

The chain uses TRBV5-1 and TRBJ1-2, with D maybe TRBD1 (6 bases). CDR1 and CDR2 (germline): SGHRS, YFSETQ. This CDR3 is 14 amino acids long. The V end was cut by 0 bases, the J end by 8 bases, with 14 bases between. The CDR3 DNA is TGCGCCAGCAGCTTGGACAGGGCGTCTAGAGGCTACACCTTC. This translates into CASSLDRASRGYTF. The full variable domain, with the rest looked up from reference TRBV5-1 and TRBJ1-2, is KAGVTQTPRYLIKTRGQQVTLSCSPISGHRSVSWYQQTPGQGLQFLFEYFSETQRNKGNFPGRFSGRQFSNSRSEMNVSTLELGDSALYLCASSLDRASRGYTFGSGTRLTVV.

The chain is built from TRBV28 and TRBJ2-5; 9 bases are shared with TRBD1. There are 15 residues in the CDR3. J lost 6 bases, V lost 7 bases, and 12 bases had no gene match. Germline assignment: CDR1 MDHEN and CDR2 SYDVKM. This CDR3 reads CASTKEGDRVKTQYF. The CDR3 nucleotides read TGTGCCAGCACGAAAGAGGGGGACAGGGTAAAGACCCAGTACTTC.

The count of this clone is one. The rearrangement links TRBV24-1 to TRBJ2-2; TRBD2 agrees at 14 bases. V lost 3 bases, J lost 0 bases, and 5 bases stayed unmatched. CDR3 length equals 19 residues. Germline values: CDR1 KGHDR, CDR2 SFDVKD. Here the CDR3 DNA reads TGTGCCACCAGTGATCTCCCGGGACTAGCGGGAGCGAACACCGGGGAGCTGTTTTTT. Translated, it gives CATSDLPGLAGANTGELFF.

This clone was seen once. This chain links TRBV5-1 with TRBJ2-1; no clear D. V was cut by 1 base and J by 6 bases, with 11 bases left in between. The germline gives CDR1 SGHRS, CDR2 YFSETQ. The CDR3 loop spans 14 amino acids. In DNA form, the CDR3 reads TGCGCCAGCAGCTTGCATGTAGAGAGCAATGAGCAGTTCTTC. Translating gives CASSLHVESNEQFF.

This chain joins TRBV28 and TRBJ1-5; no definite D call. V gave up 3 bases and J gave up 4 bases, with 25 bases separating them. Germline CDR1 is MDHEN and CDR2 is SYDVKM. The CDR3 runs to 19 residues. This chain's CDR3 is CASSFFTLRRGKANQPQHF. The CDR3 DNA reads as TGTGCCAGCAGTTTTTTTACCCTCCGAAGAGGGAAGGCTAATCAGCCCCAGCATTTT.

The CDR3 nucleotides are TGTGCCAGCAGCTTGGACAGGGGAGATGAGCAGTTCTTC. This gives the protein CASSLDRGDEQFF. V gene TRBV5-4 combines with J gene TRBJ2-1, with 7 bases lining up with TRBD1. Germline V lookup: CDR1 SGHNT, CDR2 YYREEE (reference sequence). The CDR3 consists of 13 residues. J lost 8 bases, V lost 0 bases, and 2 bases had no gene match.

This clone has only a few counts. The chain links TRBV3-1 (or the pseudogene TRBV3-2) to TRBJ2-2; unclear D gene. CDR3 length: 16 amino acids. The germline gives CDR1 LGHDT, CDR2 YNNKEL (reference sequence). V was cut by 2 bases and J by 8 bases, with 18 bases left in between. CDR3 protein: CASSQPQAGVSGELFF. Here the CDR3 DNA reads TGTGCCAGCAGCCAACCCCAAGCAGGCGTGTCTGGGGAGCTGTTTTTT.

The rearrangement joins TRBV19 to TRBJ2-2, with D possibly being TRBD1 (6 bases). V was trimmed by 6 bases and J by 1 base, leaving 9 bases between them. CDR1 and CDR2 from the germline V gene are LNHDA and SQIVND (reference sequence). The CDR3 is 14 amino acids. The CDR3 DNA reads as TGTGCCAGTAGGGCCAGGGGGAACACCGGGGAGCTGTTTTTT. As protein: CASRARGNTGELFF.

The J gene is TRBJ2-7, the V gene TRBV3-1 (or the pseudogene TRBV3-2); a possible D gene is TRBD1 (6 bases). The V gene lost 3 bases and the J gene lost 0 bases, with 9 bases spanning the gap. Germline V gene lookup returns CDR1 LGHDT and CDR2 YNNKEL (reference sequence). This CDR3 spans 14 amino acids. The CDR3 nucleotides are TGTGCCAGCAGCCACGGACAGAGCTCCTACGAGCAGTACGTC. Translation gives CASSHGQSSYEQYV.

The CDR3 DNA follows: TGTGCCAGTGCCCGACTTCTGAGCTCCTACGAGCAGTACTTC. Amino acids: CASARLLSSYEQYF. The chain has TRBV28 and TRBJ2-7; D gene unclear. CDR3 size: 14 residues. Germline V gene lookup returns CDR1 MDHEN and CDR2 SYDVKM. Trimming took 9 bases from V and 0 from J, leaving 15 bases between them.

The genes are TRBV9 and TRBJ2-1; 7 positions agree with TRBD1. The trim removed 0 bases at V and 12 bases at J, leaving 18 bases unmatched. The V gene's germline CDR1 is SGDLS and CDR2 YYNGEE. The CDR3 runs 17 residues. CDR3 region: CASSVEGAGFSAFVQFF. The CDR3 coding sequence is TGTGCCAGCAGCGTAGAGGGGGCCGGGTTCTCCGCCTTTGTGCAGTTCTTC.

The chain links TRBV7-9 to TRBJ2-1; 9 bases are shared with TRBD2. CDR1 and CDR2 (germline): SEHNR, FQNEAQ (reference sequence). V shed 11 bases and J 9 bases; nucleotides not matched to a gene: 11. This CDR3 is built from 13 residues. CDR3 sequence reads: CAVRLAEITEQFF. The CDR3 nucleotides are TGTGCCGTCCGACTAGCGGAGATTACTGAGCAGTTCTTC.